What follows are 23 T cell receptor delta chains derived from one specimen sequenced in a study of gammadelta T cells in human blood. TCRdb re-called clones from the RT-PCR reads using CATT. The sample records around 800 delta-chain clones, about 50% being singletons. Sequencing was done on a sample of Vgamma9Vdelta2 gamma-delta T cells from infant blood. These receptor sequences come from a human donor.

In this sample, this clone is medium-sized (0.01 to 0.1%). A far larger clone is just one base off, so this is likely a read error. Other nucleotide sequences from this sample produce the same CDR3. V is TRDV2 and J is TRDJ3, with TRDD3 identical over 9 bases. Germline V gene lookup returns CDR1 GEAIGNYY and CDR2 EKD. The CDR3 loop spans 17 amino acids. The CDR3 bases are TGTGCCTGTGACTACTGGGGGAGCTCCTGGGACACTCGACAGATGTTTTTC. It codes for CACDYWGSSWDTRQMFF.

To note about this clone: This may arise from a read error, as a much more abundant clone is one base away. The sample carries other DNA sequences with the same CDR3. The chain uses TRDV2 and TRDJ3; 9 bases align to TRDD3. Per the germline V gene, CDR1 is GEAIGNYY and CDR2 is EKD. The CDR3 runs to 18 residues. With 1 base clipped from V and 1 base from J, the junction kept 4 bases outside the gene matches. This CDR3 reads CACDTGGYGSWDTRQMFF. CDR3 in DNA: TGTGCCTGTGACACTGGGGGATATGGATCCTGGGACACCCGACAGATGTTTTTC.

To note about this clone: Translating this DNA gives a protein that differs at residue 11 from the TCRdb one, which belongs to a much larger clone; a read error is likely, and the protein shown is this translation. The genes are TRDV2 and TRDJ2; 12 bases match TRDD3. CDR3 length equals 17 residues. V trimming: 0 bases; J trimming: 3 bases; junction bases outside the gene matches: 4. Germline V lookup: CDR1 GEAIGNYY, CDR2 EKD. In DNA, the CDR3 is TGTGCCTGTGACACCCTACTGGGGGATACTATGACAGCACAACTCTTCTTT. Protein sequence: CACDTLLGDTMTAQLFF.

In this sample, this clone is medium-sized. This clone may be a read error of a much larger clone one base away. The same CDR3 is also encoded by other DNA sequences in this sample. The chain uses TRDV2 and TRDJ3; 10 nucleotides match TRDD3. This CDR3 is 17 amino acids long. CDR1 and CDR2 from the germline V gene are GEAIGNYY and EKD. CDR3 region: CACDSTGGSWDTRQMFF. In DNA, the CDR3 is TGTGCCTGTGACAGTACTGGGGGATCCTGGGACACTCGACAGATGTTTTTC.

With respect to this clone: It is likely a read error: a sequence one base away is far more abundant. This sample includes further DNA sequences coding for the same CDR3. The gene calls are TRDV2 and TRDJ3; 7 bases map to TRDD3. The V gene's germline CDR1 is GEAIGNYY and CDR2 EKD. The CDR3 totals 18 residues. The CDR3 is CACDTGGFSSWDTRQMFF. The CDR3 nucleotides are TGCGCCTGTGACACCGGGGGATTTAGCTCCTGGGACACCCGACAGATGTTTTTC.

In regard to this clone: A far bigger clonotype differs at one base, so this is likely a read error. The rearrangement uses TRDV2 and TRDJ2; TRDD2 matches 9 bases. The length of the CDR3 is 19 residues. Germline V gene data show CDR1 as GEAIGNYY and CDR2 as EKD. The CDR3 nucleotides read TGTGCCTGTGACTCCCTTCCTACGCGGTGGGGGCCTATTACAGCACAACCCTTCTTT. Its translation: CACDSLPTRWGPITAQPFF.

This clone qualifies as large. This same CDR3 is encoded by further DNA sequences in the sample. The V call is TRDV2, the J call TRDJ3; 11 nucleotides line up with TRDD3. CDR1 is GEAIGNYY and CDR2 is EKD in the germline V gene. With V trimmed by 2 bases and J by 0 bases, 8 bases remained unmatched. The CDR3 spans 20 residues. The CDR3 nucleotides read TGTGCCTGTGACAAAGTACTGGGGGATAGCAGCTCCTGGGACACCCGACAGATGTTTTTC. Its translation is CACDKVLGDSSSWDTRQMFF.

Relative to its sample, this clone is hyperexpanded. Other DNA sequences from this sample encode an identical CDR3 as well. This chain joins TRDV2 and TRDJ2, with 9 bases matching TRDD3. CDR1 GEAIGNYY and CDR2 EKD come from the germline V gene. Trimming cost V 3 bases and J 0 bases; bases outside gene matches: 1. The CDR3 is made up of 15 amino acids. The CDR3 nucleotides read TGTGCCTGTGACTACTGGGGGACTTTGACAGCACAACTCTTCTTT. It specifies CACDYWGTLTAQLFF.

Only a few counts were recorded for this clone. Since a much larger clone is just one base distant, this may be a read error. At the DNA level, this CDR3 is encoded by other sequences in the same sample as well. The chain combines TRDV2 with TRDJ3, with 12 bases identical to TRDD3. This CDR3 is built from 19 residues. The germline CDR1 and CDR2 sequences are GEAIGNYY and EKD. The DNA for the CDR3 is TGTGCCTGTGACTCTCTGGGGGATACGTTCCCCTGGGACACTCGACAGATGTTTTTC. Its translation is CACDSLGDTFPWDTRQMFF.

As for this clone: This may be a read error: a much more frequent sequence differs by one nucleotide. V usage is TRDV2 and J usage is TRDJ1; unclear D gene. V was cut by 0 bases and J by 0 bases, with 22 bases left in between. This CDR3 is 19 amino acids long. Per the germline V gene, CDR1 is GEAIGNYY and CDR2 is EKD. The CDR3 bases are TGTGCCTGTGACACCGGGACTCAGCACGGGCAGACGTACACCGATAAACTCATCTTT. Protein product: CACDTGTQHGQTYTDKLIF.

Of note for this clone: A read error may explain this, as a much larger clone is one base away. Other DNA sequences in this sample translate to the same CDR3. The genes are TRDV2 and TRDJ3; 11 bases are a match to TRDD3. The CDR3 spans 20 residues. CDR1 GEAIGNYY and CDR2 EKD come from the germline V gene. The CDR3 loop is CACDLVLGDKSSWDTRQMFF. DNA for the CDR3: TGTGCCTGTGACCTTGTACTGGGGGATAAGAGCTCCTGGGACACTCGACAGATGTTTTTC.

A single count supports this clone. This likely stems from a read error, as it lies one base from a far larger clone. J is TRDJ2 and V is TRDV2; a weak D match, TRDD3 (6 bases). Germline V gene sequence: CDR1 GEAIGNYY, CDR2 EKD. The CDR3 is 15 residues long. Trimming left V 3 bases short and J 1 base short, with 11 bases between. The CDR3 region is CACDVRGDLTAQLFF. The DNA for the CDR3 is TGTGCCTGTGACGTACGGGGGGATTTGACAGCACAACTCTTCTTT.

By share, this clone ranks as large. Other DNA sequences in the sample encode the same CDR3. This sequence joins TRDV2 and TRDJ1, with 11 nucleotides matching TRDD3. This CDR3 is built from 15 residues. Germline V gene data show CDR1 as GEAIGNYY and CDR2 as EKD. J lost 2 bases, V lost 2 bases, and 3 bases had no gene match. The CDR3 spells CACDNLGDTTDKLIF. The DNA for the CDR3 is TGTGCCTGTGACAACCTGGGGGATACTACCGATAAACTCATCTTT.

This clone was recorded only once. V is TRDV2 and J is TRDJ3; D is undetermined. With 0 bases removed from V and 5 bases from J, the gap between germline ends came to 4 bases. Germline CDR1 reads GEAIGNYY; CDR2 reads EKD. The CDR3 sequence is 14 residues long. CDR3 DNA sequence: TGTGCCTGTGACACCGTGGGGGACACCCGACAGATGTTTTTC. Residues: CACDTVGDTRQMFF.

The sample holds a few counts of this clone. A read error is possible here, since a much larger clone lies one base away. The identical CDR3 is also encoded by other nucleotide sequences in the sample. V and J are TRDV2 and TRDJ3; TRDD3 agrees at 8 bases. The CDR3 has 18 residues. The germline V gene has CDR1 GEAIGNYY and CDR2 EKD. The CDR3 spells CACDTGWGSSWDTRQMFF. The CDR3, as DNA: TGTGCCTGTGACACCGGCTGGGGGAGCTCCTGGGACACTCGACAGATGTTTTTC.

This clone was counted only a few times. With a much larger clone just one base away, this may be a read error. The sample holds other DNA sequences that translate to the same CDR3. V and J are TRDV2 and TRDJ3; 9 bases match TRDD3. CDR3 length equals 20 residues. Germline V lookup: CDR1 GEAIGNYY, CDR2 EKD. The CDR3 DNA follows: TGTGCCTGTGACACGCTGTACTGGGGGACGAGCTCCTGGGACACTCGACAGATGTTTTTC. Its translation is CACDTLYWGTSSWDTRQMFF.

By share, this clone ranks as large (0.1 to 1%). The sample contains more than one DNA sequence encoding this CDR3. V usage is TRDV2 and J usage is TRDJ1; 8 positions match TRDD3. Germline CDR1 reads GEAIGNYY; CDR2 reads EKD. The CDR3 has 17 amino acids. V trimming: 3 bases; J trimming: 0 bases; junction bases outside the gene matches: 11. CDR3 protein: CACDHVLGALYTDKLIF. CDR3 nucleotides: TGTGCCTGTGACCACGTACTGGGGGCTTTGTACACCGATAAACTCATCTTT.

In regard to this clone: A read error may produce the germline difference seen at one junction end. The rearrangement uses TRDV2 and TRDJ2, with 12 bases matching TRDD3. This CDR3 comprises 16 residues. The germline gives CDR1 GEAIGNYY, CDR2 EKD. Here the CDR3 reads CACDSLGDTLTPQLFF. CDR3 DNA sequence: TGTGCCTGTGACTCACTGGGGGATACTTTGACACCACAACTCTTCTTT.

On this clone itself: A far larger clone lies a single base away; this is likely a read error. This CDR3 is also generated by other DNA sequences in the sample. The chain recombines TRDV2 with TRDJ3; 9 bases are a match to TRDD3. In germline, CDR1 is GEAIGNYY, CDR2 EKD. The CDR3 covers 21 residues. Unmatched junction bases numbered 14, after V lost 0 bases and J lost 3 bases. The DNA of the CDR3 is TGTGCCTGTGACACCGTAAAGCCTGGGGGATTCGAGCTCTGGGACACCCGACAGATGTTTTTC. It encodes CACDTVKPGGFELWDTRQMFF.

Notes on this clone: A much larger clone sits a single nucleotide away, making a read error possible. The V and J genes are TRDV2 and TRDJ3; 9 nucleotides match TRDD3. Germline V gives CDR1 GEAIGNYY, CDR2 EKD. The CDR3 is made up of 20 amino acids. The CDR3, as DNA: TGTGCCTGTGACACGCTGTACTGGGGGACGAGCTCCTGGGACATCCGACAGATGTTTTTC. Protein sequence: CACDTLYWGTSSWDIRQMFF.

Relative to its sample, this clone is medium-sized (0.01 to 0.1%). Being one base from a much bigger clone, this may be a read error. Distinct nucleotide sequences in the sample also encode this CDR3. This chain uses TRDV2 with TRDJ3; 8 nucleotides agree with TRDD3. The CDR3 has 18 amino acids. Germline V lookup: CDR1 GEAIGNYY, CDR2 EKD. CDR3: CACDSVLGATWDTRQMFF. In DNA, the CDR3 is TGTGCCTGTGACTCAGTACTGGGGGCCACCTGGGACACTCGACAGATGTTTTTC.

Comments on this clone: Since a far larger clone is one base different, this is likely a read error. Other nucleotide sequences from this sample produce the same CDR3. This sequence joins TRDV2 and TRDJ2, with TRDD3 identical over 10 bases. Looked up from germline, CDR1 is GEAIGNYY and CDR2 is EKD. This CDR3 is built from 14 residues. CDR3 nucleotides: TGTGCGTGTGACAAACTGGGGGATACAGCACAACTCTTCTTT. The encoded protein is CACDKLGDTAQLFF.

Of note for this clone: Possible read error: a much larger clone is one base away. Other nucleotide sequences in the sample specify the same CDR3. This chain joins TRDV2 and TRDJ1; TRDD3 matches at 12 bases. The CDR3 is 15 residues long. CDR1 and CDR2 from the germline V gene are GEAIGNYY and EKD. V gave up 2 bases and J gave up 8 bases; unmatched junction bases: 8. Here the CDR3 DNA reads TGTGCCTGTGACATACTGGGGGATACTGAGTGGAAACTCATCTTT. Encoded protein: CACDILGDTEWKLIF.